Following are 18 T cell receptor beta chains from one sample sequenced in a study of blood T cell repertoires in COVID-19. TCRdb keeps only in-frame clones here, not all; method: immunoSEQ multiplex PCR. The data contain around 60,000 clones, 70% to 90% of them seen just once; the ten biggest clones take up roughly 3.9%. Sequencing was carried out using peripheral blood. The receptors shown here come from a man between 50 and 59 years old with active COVID-19.

The chain is built from TRBV14 and TRBJ2-7; 7 nucleotides align to TRBD2. Germline values: CDR1 SGHDN, CDR2 FVKESK. Trimming removed 1 base from V and 3 bases from J; junction bases left unmatched: 12. The CDR3 consists of 17 residues. CDR3 protein: CASSQAPGWSGDYEQYF. DNA for the CDR3: TGTGCCAGCAGCCAAGCCCCGGGTTGGAGCGGGGACTACGAGCAGTACTTC.

The chain carries TRBV2 and TRBJ2-1, with TRBD2 as a possible D gene (6 bases). CDR3 length: 17 residues. Germline V lookup: CDR1 SNHLY, CDR2 FYNNEI. V lost 0 bases and J 4 bases, leaving 16 bases between the germline ends. The CDR3 nucleotides are TGTGCCAGCAGTGAAGCCGGACCGGGAGACTTTTACAATGAGCAGTTCTTC. Translated: CASSEAGPGDFYNEQFF.

V gene TRBV27 combines with J gene TRBJ1-1; 8 bases are shared with TRBD1. The CDR3 runs 14 residues. V was clipped by 2 bases and J by 5 bases; unmatched bases: 4. In germline, CDR1 is MNHEY, CDR2 SMNVEV (reference sequence). This CDR3 is CASSLQGAWTEAFF. The CDR3 DNA reads as TGTGCCAGCAGTTTACAGGGGGCCTGGACTGAAGCTTTCTTT.

The rearrangement uses TRBV5-1 and TRBJ2-3; TRBD2 matches at 7 bases. The CDR3 consists of 15 residues. Germline CDR1 SGHRS, CDR2 YFSETQ. The V and J ends lost 6 bases and 5 bases, in that order; junction bases with no gene match: 12. The CDR3 region has the DNA TGCGCCAGCACCCTGGCCAGCGGGGCCCGAGATACGCAGTATTTT. This codes for CASTLASGARDTQYF.

V is TRBV12-3 or TRBV12-4 and J is TRBJ2-5; D call uncertain. The CDR3 has 12 amino acids. Trimming left V 2 bases short and J 5 bases short, with 6 bases between. The CDR3 protein is CASSLRSETQYF. In DNA form, the CDR3 reads TGTGCCAGCAGTTTACGTTCCGAGACCCAGTACTTC.

The table lists this clone with a few counts. This chain connects TRBV10-3 to TRBJ1-6; D ambiguous. This CDR3 has 16 residues. With 1 base removed from V and 8 bases from J, the gap between germline ends came to 15 bases. Germline CDR1 reads ENHRY; CDR2 reads SYGVKD. Written as DNA, the CDR3 is TGTGCCATCAGTGAGTACCGCGAGGGAAGGGATTCACCCCTCCACTTT. This gives the protein CAISEYREGRDSPLHF.

V gene TRBV4-1 combines with J gene TRBJ2-4, with D hard to call. This CDR3 has 14 residues. V lost 8 bases, J lost 0 bases, and 11 bases lay in between. CDR1 and CDR2 (germline): MGHRA, YSYEKL. The CDR3 spells CASGTGGAKNIQYF. The CDR3 DNA sequence: TGCGCCAGCGGCACGGGTGGAGCCAAAAACATTCAGTACTTC.

The V call is TRBV5-6, the J call TRBJ2-7, with TRBD1 as a possible D gene (6 bases). Germline assignment: CDR1 SGHDT and CDR2 YYEEEE. The CDR3 spans 15 residues. V shed 1 base and J shed 7 bases, with 18 bases lying between them. CDR3 sequence: CASSLKVRGRREQYF. The CDR3 DNA sequence: TGTGCCAGCAGCTTGAAGGTCAGGGGCAGGAGGGAGCAGTACTTC.

About this clone itself: The sample contains more than one DNA sequence encoding this CDR3. The chain is built from TRBV5-1 and TRBJ1-1; a possible D gene is TRBD1 (6 bases). V was cut by 0 bases and J by 3 bases, with 6 bases left in between. This CDR3 spans 13 amino acids. Germline CDR1 and CDR2: SGHRS and YFSETQ. This chain's CDR3 is CASSLAGDTEAFF. In DNA, the CDR3 is TGCGCCAGCAGCTTGGCAGGGGACACTGAAGCTTTCTTT.

V and J are TRBV5-1 and TRBJ2-1, with D possibly TRBD1 on 6 matching bases. V was clipped by 4 bases and J by 4 bases, with 15 bases between them. Germline V lookup: CDR1 SGHRS, CDR2 YFSETQ. The CDR3 length is 15 residues. The CDR3 sequence: CASSLDGGSYNEQFF. CDR3 nucleotide sequence: TGCGCCAGCAGCCTGGATGGGGGCAGTTACAATGAGCAGTTCTTC.

This chain connects TRBV11-1 to TRBJ2-5; tentative D call: TRBD1 (5 bases). Between the trimmed V and J ends, which lost 1 base and 6 bases, there was a span of 12 bases. Germline loops: CDR1 SGHAT, CDR2 FQDESV (reference sequence). This CDR3 has 14 residues. CDR3 amino acids: CASSLEGRVQTQYF. In DNA, the CDR3 is TGTGCCAGCAGCTTAGAAGGCAGGGTACAGACCCAGTACTTC.

The genes are TRBV1 and TRBJ2-5; the table's D call, TRBD2, has no DNA check behind it. TRBV1 is marked as a pseudogene. The CDR3 loop spans 18 amino acids. The CDR3 bases are TGCACCAGCAGCCAAGATCCCGGTAGCGGGGGGGGCGGAGAGACCCAGTACTTC. It translates to CTSSQDPGSGGGGETQYF.

The chain joins TRBV30 to TRBJ1-2, with 9 bases that match TRBD1. J lost 4 bases, V lost 2 bases, and 8 bases had no gene match. Germline V gives CDR1 GTSNPN, CDR2 SVGIG (reference sequence). This CDR3 is built from 15 residues. In DNA, the CDR3 is TGTGCCTGGAGTACGGCGGACAGGGGTGGCTATGGCTACACCTTC. Amino acid sequence: CAWSTADRGGYGYTF.

The chain has TRBV2 and TRBJ2-1; TRBD2 is a possible D gene (5 bases). V lost 6 bases, J lost 7 bases, and 16 bases lay in between. This CDR3 comprises 14 residues. Germline V gives CDR1 SNHLY, CDR2 FYNNEI. CDR3 in DNA: TGTGCCAGCAGGGGAGAAGGGTCCTCGAATGAGCAGTTCTTC. Protein sequence: CASRGEGSSNEQFF.

V and J are TRBV6-5 and TRBJ2-2, with D maybe TRBD1 (5 bases). There are 15 residues in the CDR3. V gave up 8 bases and J gave up 0 bases, with 13 bases separating them. Per germline, CDR1 MNHEY and CDR2 SVGAGI. The CDR3 DNA is TGTGCCAGCGGAAGGGGTCAAACGAACACCGGGGAGCTGTTTTTT. Amino acids: CASGRGQTNTGELFF.

CDR3 protein: CASSQVGDSYTGELFF. The CDR3 DNA follows: TGTGCCAGCAGCCAAGTCGGCGACAGTTACACCGGGGAGCTGTTTTTT. The V gene is TRBV3-1 (or the pseudogene TRBV3-2), the J gene TRBJ2-2, with D tentatively TRBD1 (5 bases). V was cut by 1 base and J by 3 bases, with 12 bases left in between. The CDR3 spans 16 residues. Germline lookup yields CDR1 LGHDT and CDR2 YNNKEL (reference sequence).

The sample holds one count of this clone. V is TRBV7-9 and J is TRBJ1-2, with D unclear. Germline lookup yields CDR1 SEHNR and CDR2 FQNEAQ (reference sequence). Deletions cut 2 bases from V and 8 bases from J, with 12 bases between. The CDR3 contains 13 residues. The CDR3 is CASSLYSSPGYTF. The DNA of the CDR3 is TGTGCCAGCAGCTTATACAGCAGCCCGGGCTACACCTTC.

The V call is TRBV6-5, the J call TRBJ2-7; the D is unclear. CDR3 length: 14 amino acids. The V gene lost 0 bases and the J gene lost 1 base, with 7 bases spanning the gap. Germline V lookup: CDR1 MNHEY, CDR2 SVGAGI. The CDR3 DNA reads TGTGCCAGCAGTTACTCTGCCAGTTCCTACGAGCAGTACTTC. Its protein is CASSYSASSYEQYF.